This record looks at one T cell receptor (beta chain) sequence and its context. V was pared by 1 base and J by 6 bases, with 21 bases between. Germline values: CDR1 LGHDT, CDR2 YNNKEL (reference sequence). This CDR3 spans 17 amino acids. This sample was included in a study of blood T cell repertoires in COVID-19. The table came from immunoSEQ multiplex PCR; TCRdb's copy has only in-frame clones and leaves some out. In the table there are 250,000 to 300,000 clones, 80% to 90% of which are singletons. Specimen: peripheral blood. This chain uses TRBV3-1 (or the pseudogene TRBV3-2) with TRBJ1-1, with D possibly being TRBD1 (5 bases). This clonotype originated in a woman between 65 and 79 years old with COVID-19, enrolled during active disease. CDR3 protein: CASSQGVWQGLDAEAFF. CDR3 sequence (DNA): TGTGCCAGCAGCCAAGGAGTATGGCAGGGCCTAGACGCTGAAGCTTTCTTT.